One and the same sample provided the 18 T cell receptor beta chains below, sequenced in a study of PD-1 blockade in classical Hodgkin lymphoma. Method: immunoSEQ multiplex PCR; TCRdb's copy keeps in-frame clones and lacks some. The sample consists of about 110,000 clones, 80% to 90% of them appearing once. Following autologous stem cell transplantation, relapse occurred in every patient, and exposure to brentuximab vedotin varied. This specimen consisted of peripheral blood mononuclear cells (PBMCs), obtained before the second cycle of nivolumab. These receptors were taken from a human donor with classical Hodgkin lymphoma.

This clone was seen a single time. The chain combines TRBV2 with TRBJ2-1, with TRBD2 identical over 7 bases. CDR1 and CDR2 from the germline V gene are SNHLY and FYNNEI. V lost 4 bases to trimming and J lost 4 bases; unmatched junction nucleotides: 10. The CDR3 length is 16 residues. The CDR3 here is CASSGGGTTLYNEQFF. In DNA form, the CDR3 reads TGTGCCAGCAGTGGGGGCGGGACTACCCTATACAATGAGCAGTTCTTC.

The rearrangement uses TRBV19 and TRBJ2-7; D remains ambiguous. This CDR3 spans 15 amino acids. Germline V gene lookup returns CDR1 LNHDA and CDR2 SQIVND (reference sequence). V was shortened by 1 base and J by 0 bases, with 10 bases between the two germline ends. The CDR3 here is CASSIAGPGSYEQYF. DNA for the CDR3: TGTGCCAGTAGTATAGCGGGCCCGGGCTCCTACGAGCAGTACTTC.

The gene calls are TRBV18 and TRBJ1-1; tentative D call: TRBD1 (5 bases). Germline V gene data show CDR1 as KGHSH and CDR2 as LQKENI. The CDR3 spans 13 residues. Trimming removed 1 base from V and 6 bases from J, with 9 bases in between. The CDR3 DNA reads as TGTGCCAGCTCACCACGGGCAGGGCCTGAAGCTTTCTTT. Amino acids: CASSPRAGPEAFF.

The rearrangement links TRBV18 to TRBJ2-1, with D possibly being TRBD2 (6 bases). Trimming took off 0 bases at V and 2 bases at J, with 8 bases between the two ends. Germline V gene lookup returns CDR1 KGHSH and CDR2 LQKENI. The CDR3 consists of 15 residues. CDR3 nucleotides: TGTGCCAGCTCACCACCTAGCGGTACCTACAATGAGCAGTTCTTC. Amino acid sequence: CASSPPSGTYNEQFF.

The genes are TRBV15 and TRBJ1-5; TRBD1 agrees at 9 bases. The junction had 13 bases not matched to a gene; V was cut back by 0 bases and J by 7 bases. The CDR3 is made up of 18 amino acids. The germline gives CDR1 LNHNV, CDR2 YYDKDF (reference sequence). The CDR3, as DNA: TGTGCCACCAGCAGAGAGTTTCCAGGACAGGGGATCGGGCAGCCCCAGCATTTT. Its translation is CATSREFPGQGIGQPQHF.

The chain uses TRBV7-2 and TRBJ1-1; TRBD1 might be the D (6 bases). The germline gives CDR1 SGHTA, CDR2 FQGNSA. With 5 bases removed from V and 0 bases from J, the gap between germline ends came to 16 bases. This CDR3 is 16 amino acids long. The CDR3 region has the DNA TGTGCCAGCAGCCTCGAGGGGGGTAGGATGAACACTGAAGCTTTCTTT. Residues: CASSLEGGRMNTEAFF. Variable domain in full (rest from reference TRBV7-2 and TRBJ1-1): GAGVSQSPSNKVTEKGKDVELRCDPISGHTALYWYRQSLGQGLEFLIYFQGNSAPDKSGLPSDRFSAERTGGSVSTLTIQRTQQEDSAVYLCASSLEGGRMNTEAFFGQGTRLTVV.

The chain combines TRBV5-8 with TRBJ2-1; TRBD1 agrees at 10 bases. V was clipped by 0 bases and J by 8 bases; unmatched bases: 2. The CDR3 totals 14 residues. Per the germline V gene, CDR1 is SGHTS and CDR2 is YDEGEE. This chain's CDR3 is CASSLVGQGYEQFF. CDR3 coding DNA: TGTGCCAGCAGCTTGGTGGGACAGGGGTATGAGCAGTTCTTC. The complete variable domain, with remaining parts taken from reference TRBV5-8 and TRBJ2-1, reads EAGVTQSPTHLIKTRGQQATLRCSPISGHTSVYWYQQALGLGLQFLLWYDEGEERNRGNFPPRFSGRQFPNYSSELNVNALELEDSALYLCASSLVGQGYEQFFGPGTRLTVL.

Concerning this clone: Other DNA sequences within the sample encode an identical CDR3. V is TRBV5-1 and J is TRBJ1-1; D not certain. V gave up 0 bases and J gave up 2 bases, with 8 bases separating them. The germline gives CDR1 SGHRS, CDR2 YFSETQ. The CDR3 sequence is 14 residues long. CDR3 nucleotide sequence: TGCGCCAGCAGCTTGGCCGGACCAAACACTGAAGCTTTCTTT. It specifies CASSLAGPNTEAFF. Combining the CDR3 with reference TRBV5-1 and TRBJ1-1 gives the whole variable domain KAGVTQTPRYLIKTRGQQVTLSCSPISGHRSVSWYQQTPGQGLQFLFEYFSETQRNKGNFPGRFSGRQFSNSRSEMNVSTLELGDSALYLCASSLAGPNTEAFFGQGTRLTVV.

The V and J genes are TRBV4-1 and TRBJ2-3; possibly TRBD2 for D (6 bases). This CDR3 is built from 18 residues. Deletions cut 1 base from V and 4 bases from J, with 21 bases between. Germline-derived CDR1 and CDR2 are MGHRA and YSYEKL. This CDR3 is CASSQALGGRITPDTQYF. The DNA for the CDR3 is TGCGCCAGCAGCCAAGCATTGGGTGGGAGGATTACCCCAGATACGCAGTATTTT.

This clone was counted a single time. The genes are TRBV11-3 and TRBJ2-1; 8 positions match TRBD2. V shed 5 bases and J 10 bases; nucleotides not matched to a gene: 7. CDR3 length: 13 amino acids. CDR1 and CDR2 (germline): SGHNT, YENEEA. The CDR3 region has the DNA TGTGCCAGCAGCCCCAGCGGGAGTGGCGAGCAGTTCTTC. Translation: CASSPSGSGEQFF.

The CDR3 region has the DNA TGTGCCAGCAGTCACAGACTGCCCACGGGGTCCTACGAGCAGTACTTC. Translation gives CASSHRLPTGSYEQYF. The chain links TRBV2 to TRBJ2-7; perhaps TRBD2 as D (5 bases). The germline V and J ends were trimmed by 5 bases and 1 base, with 18 bases remaining between them. The germline V gene has CDR1 SNHLY and CDR2 FYNNEI. The CDR3 has 16 amino acids.

This chain uses TRBV15 with TRBJ2-1, with a weak D call TRBD2 (7 bases). V was clipped by 1 base and J by 4 bases, with 14 bases between them. Germline V gene lookup returns CDR1 LNHNV and CDR2 YYDKDF (reference sequence). The CDR3 consists of 16 residues. The CDR3 sequence: CATSRGGGAAYNEQFF. CDR3 nucleotides: TGTGCCACCAGCAGAGGAGGGGGGGCGGCTTACAATGAGCAGTTCTTC.

This rearrangement joins TRBV19 to TRBJ1-2; 9 bases align to TRBD1. V trimming: 4 bases; J trimming: 8 bases; junction bases outside the gene matches: 17. Per germline, CDR1 LNHDA and CDR2 SQIVND (reference sequence). The CDR3 is 17 residues long. DNA of the CDR3: TGTGCCAGTAGTAGCGGGACAGGGAGGCCCTACCTCGGAGGCTACACCTTC. Protein: CASSSGTGRPYLGGYTF.

The CDR3 protein is CASSLLAINTEAFF. The CDR3 DNA sequence: TGTGCCAGCAGTTTATTAGCCATTAACACTGAAGCTTTCTTT. This chain uses TRBV28 with TRBJ1-1; the D is unclear. This CDR3 region has 14 residues. V lost 1 base to trimming and J lost 2 bases, with 8 bases between them. Looked up from germline, CDR1 is MDHEN and CDR2 is SYDVKM.

The V gene is TRBV11-2, the J gene TRBJ2-5, with 7 bases aligning to TRBD1. Germline V gene sequence: CDR1 SGHAT, CDR2 FQNNGV. Trimming at V came to 5 bases and at J to 1 base, leaving 13 bases not matched to a gene. This CDR3 is built from 17 residues. The CDR3 DNA reads TGTGCCAGCAGCCCCCCCCACGTTCGACAGGGCCAAGAGACCCAGTACTTC. It is translated as CASSPPHVRQGQETQYF.

J is TRBJ2-7 and V is TRBV21-1. TRBV21-1 corresponds to a pseudogene. This CDR3 is built from 15 residues. This CDR3 is CASSFLMGVLSEQYF. The CDR3 DNA follows: TGTGCCAGCAGCTTCCTGATGGGGGTGCTTAGCGAGCAGTACTTC.

CDR3 sequence (DNA): TGTGCCAGCAGTCCCACAGGGCTTGGTGAAGCTTTCTTT. It specifies CASSPTGLGEAFF. This chain joins TRBV27 and TRBJ1-1; possibly TRBD1 for D (6 bases). V was clipped by 5 bases and J by 7 bases, with 14 bases between them. Per the germline V gene, CDR1 is MNHEY and CDR2 is SMNVEV (reference sequence). CDR3 length: 13 amino acids.

A remark on this clone: This sample also contains other DNA sequences that code for the same CDR3. V and J are TRBV5-6 and TRBJ2-7; 9 positions match TRBD1. Germline V gene lookup returns CDR1 SGHDT and CDR2 YYEEEE. The CDR3 extends over 14 amino acids. V lost 4 bases and J lost 4; bases outside the gene matches: 6. The CDR3 spells CASSPGTGLYEQYF. The DNA for the CDR3 is TGTGCCAGCAGCCCCGGGACAGGGTTATACGAGCAGTACTTC.